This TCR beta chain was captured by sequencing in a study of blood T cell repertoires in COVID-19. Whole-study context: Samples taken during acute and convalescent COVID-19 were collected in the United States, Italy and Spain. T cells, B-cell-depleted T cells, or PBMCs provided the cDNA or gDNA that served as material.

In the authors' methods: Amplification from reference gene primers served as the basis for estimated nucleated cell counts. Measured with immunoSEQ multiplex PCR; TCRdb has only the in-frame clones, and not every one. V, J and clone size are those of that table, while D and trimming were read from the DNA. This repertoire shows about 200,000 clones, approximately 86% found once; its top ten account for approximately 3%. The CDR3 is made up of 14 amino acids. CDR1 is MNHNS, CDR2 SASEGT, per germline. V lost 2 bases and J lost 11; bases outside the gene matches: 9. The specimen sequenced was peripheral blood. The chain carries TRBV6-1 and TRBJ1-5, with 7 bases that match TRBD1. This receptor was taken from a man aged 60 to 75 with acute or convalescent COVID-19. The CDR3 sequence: CASSEQGVRGTQHF. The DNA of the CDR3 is TGTGCCAGCAGTGAACAGGGGGTACGAGGGACCCAGCATTTT.